This passage covers 7 T cell receptor beta chains from one sample sequenced in a study of cytotoxic CD8 clonotypes in ibrutinib-treated CLL. This table comes from immunoSEQ multiplex PCR, and its TCRdb copy is limited to in-frame clones, with some not included. The sample records 200,000 to 250,000 clones, approximately 79% being singletons. This specimen was PBMCs, taken after 12 months of ibrutinib treatment. These receptors were taken from a human donor with chronic lymphocytic leukemia.

In its sample, this clone was seen a few times. The rearrangement joins TRBV7-8 to TRBJ2-4; TRBD1 matches 7 bases. The CDR3 consists of 15 residues. J gave up 6 bases and V 2 bases, and 7 bases lay outside the gene matches. Per the germline V gene, CDR1 is SGHVS and CDR2 is FQNEAQ. The CDR3 protein is CASSLTGAARNIQYF. CDR3 nucleotide sequence: TGTGCCAGCAGCTTAACAGGGGCGGCTAGAAACATTCAGTACTTC.

The chain is built from TRBV19 and TRBJ2-7, with D maybe TRBD2 (6 bases). The CDR3 consists of 13 residues. V was trimmed by 3 bases and J by 5 bases, leaving 11 bases between them. Germline V gives CDR1 LNHDA, CDR2 SQIVND (reference sequence). CDR3 protein: CASSIAGGDEQYF. In DNA form, the CDR3 reads TGTGCCAGTAGTATCGCCGGCGGGGACGAGCAGTACTTC.

The chain joins TRBV14 to TRBJ2-2; a weak D match, TRBD1 (5 bases). CDR3 length equals 16 residues. In germline, CDR1 is SGHDN, CDR2 FVKESK. Trimming cost V 0 bases and J 7 bases, with 15 bases left between them. CDR3 coding DNA: TGTGCCAGCAGCCAAGATTGGGGCTCCCTGGGCGGGGAGCTGTTTTTT. This translates into CASSQDWGSLGGELFF.

This chain uses TRBV10-3 with TRBJ1-5; the D gene is possibly TRBD1 (5 bases). V was pared by 6 bases and J by 5 bases, with 11 bases between. This CDR3 has 13 residues. Germline CDR1 ENHRY, CDR2 SYGVKD. CDR3 in DNA: TGTGCCATCAGGTCTTCGGGGGATCAGCCCCAGCATTTT. This codes for CAIRSSGDQPQHF.

The chain joins TRBV7-3 to TRBJ2-5; a weak D match, TRBD2 (6 bases). Per the germline V gene, CDR1 is SGHTA and CDR2 is FQGTGA. V was clipped by 1 base and J by 5 bases, with 17 bases between them. The CDR3 contains 16 residues. For the CDR3, the DNA is TGTGCCAGCAGCTTAAAGGCGGGGTTCGACAATGAGACCCAGTACTTC. This codes for CASSLKAGFDNETQYF.

The rearrangement joins TRBV13 to TRBJ2-3, with 9 bases fitting TRBD2. V was pared by 1 base and J by 10 bases, with 12 bases of the junction left unmatched. The CDR3 covers 16 residues. CDR1 PRHDT and CDR2 FYEKMQ come from the germline V gene (reference sequence). CDR3 sequence: CASSLALAGPAGPQYF. CDR3 coding DNA: TGTGCCAGCAGCTTAGCTCTAGCGGGACCCGCCGGGCCGCAGTATTTT.

The chain links TRBV5-6 to TRBJ2-7; D possibly corresponds to TRBD2 (6 bases). The CDR3 totals 15 residues. V gave up 0 bases and J gave up 6 bases, with 16 bases separating them. Germline-derived CDR1 and CDR2 are SGHDT and YYEEEE. The CDR3 DNA reads TGTGCCAGCAGCTTGGCCTGGGGGGTCGGGATCGAGCAGTACTTC. Translating gives CASSLAWGVGIEQYF. Together with reference TRBV5-6 and TRBJ2-7, the CDR3 gives the full variable domain: DAGVTQSPTHLIKTRGQQVTLRCSPKSGHDTVSWYQQALGQGPQFIFQYYEEEERQRGNFPDRFSGHQFPNYSSELNVNALLLGDSALYLCASSLAWGVGIEQYFGPGTRLTVT.